Sequencing of this TCR beta chain was carried out in a study of T cells in Graves' hyperthyroidism and ophthalmopathy. Regarding the study as a whole: The model identified upcoming ophthalmopathy a median roughly 6 months ahead of onset.

Trimming pared 8 bases from V and 9 bases from J, leaving 14 bases between. Germline CDR1 reads MNHNS; CDR2 reads SASEGT. The CDR3 loop spans 13 amino acids. This clonotype was recorded at least ten times. What it recognizes is unknown. The TCR beta CDR3 regions underwent amplification using RNA transcripts as the source. A first-round RT-PCR of the TCR CDR3 used the HTBI primer set. TCRdb redid the calling of the multiplex PCR reads with MiXCR, one entry per CDR3 protein. The sample includes around 570,000 distinct CDR3 sequences, about 20% seen only once; the top ten take roughly 50%. This receptor was obtained from a man aged 35-49 years with Graves' ophthalmopathy. The chain uses TRBV6-1 and TRBJ1-6, with D tentatively TRBD1 (6 bases). Material: blood. In DNA, the CDR3 is TGTGCCAGCCGGCAGGGGAGAGGTTCACCCCTCCACTTT. Translation gives CASRQGRGSPLHF.